This T cell receptor beta chain comes out of a study of blood T cell repertoires in COVID-19. Whole-study context: Spain, Italy and the United States supplied samples that represented acute and convalescent COVID-19.

Libraries were prepared by immunoSEQ multiplex PCR; TCRdb keeps only in-frame clonotypes and omits some of them. This table has roughly 230,000 clones, about 91% appearing once. Trimming removed 5 bases from V and 10 bases from J, with 20 bases in between. The CDR3 loop spans 13 amino acids. Germline CDR1 is GTSNPN and CDR2 is SVGIG (reference sequence). The chain carries TRBV30 and TRBJ1-1; tentative D call: TRBD1 (5 bases). What was sequenced was peripheral blood. This receptor was obtained from a woman between 35 and 50 years old who had recovered from COVID-19. The CDR3 loop is CAWFIGRAPRAFF. The CDR3, as DNA: TGTGCCTGGTTTATTGGCAGGGCCCCCAGAGCTTTCTTT. Filled out from reference TRBV30 and TRBJ1-1, the complete variable domain reads SQTIHQWPATLVQPVGSPLSLECTVEGTSNPNLYWYRQAAGRGLQLLFYSVGIGQISSEVPQNLSASRPQDRQFILSSKKLLLSDSGFYLCAWFIGRAPRAFFGQGTRLTVV.